The rows below give T cell receptor beta chains drawn from one sample of a study of T cells in localized non-small cell lung cancer. TCRdb's copy holds only in-frame clones and misses some; the assay was immunoSEQ multiplex PCR. The repertoire has 6,400 or so clones, 43% of them found once; the top ten carry more than 6.5%. The specimen comprised lung tumor tissue, sampled before any cancer treatment. All receptors derive from a man between 40 and 70 years old with stage III lung adenocarcinoma. Both conserved end residues are part of each CDR3. A D gene is named only where the DNA matches it firmly. Some rows have no size entry. The others give once, few or many, or a class for an expanded clone.

D gene	J gene	CDR3 length	clone size	V gene	CDR3 protein	CDR3 DNA
.	TRBJ1-1	13	few	TRBV6-8	CASSHYSNTEAFF	TGTGCCAGCAGCCATTACTCGAACACTGAAGCTTTCTTT
.	TRBJ1-4	15	.	TRBV11-3	CASSLEVGPNEKLFF	TGTGCCAGCAGCTTGGAGGTTGGGCCTAATGAAAAACTGTTTTTT
.	TRBJ1-5	13	.	TRBV18	CASSQTGDQPQHF	TGTGCCAGCTCTCAGACAGGTGATCAGCCCCAGCATTTT
.	TRBJ2-3	13	.	TRBV10-2	CASEGSLKDTQYF	TGCGCCAGCGAGGGTAGCCTGAAAGATACGCAGTATTTT
.	TRBJ2-3	13	.	TRBV28	CASSEPRADTQYF	TGTGCCAGCAGCGAGCCTCGAGCAGATACGCAGTATTTT
.	TRBJ1-1	15	few	TRBV1	CAGSQGGGLDTEAFF	TGCGCCGGCAGCCAAGGTGGGGGCTTGGACACTGAAGCTTTCTTT
.	TRBJ2-3	14	.	TRBV9	CASSARDPSDTQYF	TGTGCCAGCAGCGCGCGGGACCCCTCGGATACGCAGTATTTT
TRBD1	TRBJ2-7	15	.	TRBV12-5	CASGTGQGAPYEQYF	TGTGCTAGTGGAACCGGACAGGGGGCCCCCTACGAGCAGTACTTC
.	TRBJ2-1	12	few	TRBV9	CASRSIRDEQFF	TGTGCCAGCAGATCAATTAGAGATGAGCAGTTCTTC
.	TRBJ2-3	15	few	TRBV11-3	CASSPGTISTDTQYF	TGTGCCAGCAGCCCGGGGACAATAAGCACAGATACGCAGTATTTT
.	TRBJ2-1	14	.	TRBV11-3	CASSLENEGSEQFF	TGTGCCAGCAGCTTAGAAAACGAGGGGAGTGAGCAGTTCTTC
.	TRBJ2-1	13	few	TRBV9	CASSVRVGNEQFF	TGTGCCAGCAGCGTTAGGGTGGGCAATGAGCAGTTCTTC
.	TRBJ1-1	13	few	TRBV30	CAWTRTVNTEAFF	TGTGCCTGGACCCGGACAGTTAACACTGAAGCTTTCTTT
TRBD1	TRBJ2-1	13	.	TRBV29-1	CSLWDRGRDEQFF	TGCAGCTTATGGGACAGGGGGAGGGATGAGCAGTTCTTC
TRBD1	TRBJ2-2	17	many	TRBV11-3	CASSPITRTGETGELFF	TGTGCCAGCAGCCCAATCACACGGACAGGGGAAACCGGGGAGCTGTTTTTT
TRBD2	TRBJ2-5	15	many	TRBV11-3	CASSIGLAEQETQYF	TGTGCCAGCAGCATTGGACTAGCGGAGCAAGAGACCCAGTACTTC
TRBD2	TRBJ2-1	13	.	TRBV6-8	CAISWRGSDEQFF	TGTGCCATCAGCTGGCGGGGGAGCGATGAGCAGTTCTTC
.	TRBJ2-3	14	few	TRBV11-3	CASSLVGGTDTQYF	TGTGCCAGCAGCTTGGTGGGGGGCACAGATACGCAGTATTTT
.	TRBJ2-3	15	medium-sized	TRBV6-8	CASSTGVGRTDTQYF	TGTGCCAGCAGCACGGGGGTGGGGCGTACAGATACGCAGTATTTT
.	TRBJ2-3	15	.	TRBV6-8	CASSASFGTGNTQYF	TGTGCCAGCAGTGCCAGTTTCGGTACTGGGAATACGCAGTATTTT
TRBD1	TRBJ2-7	13	.	TRBV29-1	CSVEGQGASEQYF	TGCAGCGTTGAGGGACAGGGGGCATCCGAGCAGTACTTC
TRBD2	TRBJ2-3	16	.	TRBV14	CASSPRVAGGTDTQYF	TGTGCCAGCAGCCCTAGGGTGGCGGGAGGCACAGATACGCAGTATTTT
.	TRBJ1-5	12	.	TRBV29-1	CSVGASNQPQHF	TGCAGCGTTGGAGCAAGCAATCAGCCCCAGCATTTT
.	TRBJ2-7	14	medium-sized	TRBV11-3	CASSFSTGSYEQYF	TGTGCCAGCAGCTTCTCGACAGGATCCTACGAGCAGTACTTC
.	TRBJ2-5	13	few	TRBV6-8	CASSLPDRETQYF	TGTGCCAGCAGTTTACCGGACAGAGAGACCCAGTACTTC
.	TRBJ2-5	11	.	TRBV30	CAWSVGETQYF	TGTGCCTGGAGTGTGGGTGAGACCCAGTACTTC
.	TRBJ2-7	14	.	TRBV6-8	CASRDQSGYYEQYF	TGTGCCAGCAGAGATCAAAGTGGGTACTACGAGCAGTACTTC
.	TRBJ1-1	16	.	TRBV5-1	CASSPDFGTQLTEAFF	TGCGCCAGCAGCCCGGACTTCGGGACCCAACTAACTGAAGCTTTCTTT
.	TRBJ2-2	17	few	TRBV2	CASSVGGWGPNTGELFF	TGTGCCAGCAGTGTGGGCGGATGGGGGCCGAACACCGGGGAGCTGTTTTTT
.	TRBJ1-1	14	.	TRBV11-3	CASSSPRVHTEAFF	TGTGCCAGCAGTTCCCCCCGGGTCCACACTGAAGCTTTCTTT
.	TRBJ1-1	16	.	TRBV18	CASSNISGDYNTEAFF	TGTGCCAGCTCAAACATCAGCGGGGACTATAACACTGAAGCTTTCTTT
.	TRBJ1-1	13	.	TRBV19	CASSSLADTEAFF	TGTGCCAGTAGTTCCCTGGCCGACACTGAAGCTTTCTTT
TRBD1	TRBJ1-5	13	few	TRBV10-3	CASLDRAHQPQHF	TGTGCCAGCCTTGACAGGGCACATCAGCCCCAGCATTTT
.	TRBJ1-2	13	medium-sized	TRBV9	CASSEEGYYGYTF	TGTGCCAGCAGTGAAGAGGGATACTATGGCTACACCTTC
TRBD2	TRBJ2-3	17	medium-sized	TRBV11-3	CASAFGTSGTGTDTQYF	TGTGCCAGCGCATTCGGGACTAGCGGGACGGGCACAGATACGCAGTATTTT
.	TRBJ2-5	13	.	TRBV6-8	CASRRRDQETQYF	TGTGCCAGCAGAAGAAGGGATCAAGAGACCCAGTACTTC
.	TRBJ2-1	15	.	TRBV11-3	CASNLEGHTYNEQFF	TGTGCCAGCAACTTGGAGGGACACACCTACAATGAGCAGTTCTTC
.	TRBJ2-2	13	.	TRBV29-1	CSVGTIQTGELFF	TGCAGCGTTGGGACAATCCAGACCGGGGAGCTGTTTTTT
TRBD1	TRBJ2-2	16	few	TRBV6-8	CASSYSTGGYTGELFF	TGTGCCAGCAGTTACTCAACAGGGGGGTACACCGGGGAGCTGTTTTTT
.	TRBJ2-2	14	.	TRBV5-1	CASREIGSTGELFF	TGCGCCAGTAGGGAGATAGGGAGTACCGGGGAGCTGTTTTTT